This entry concerns a single T cell receptor beta chain. Data came from immunoSEQ multiplex PCR; TCRdb stores just in-frame clones and leaves some out. The sample lists a few hundred thousand clones; 80% to 90% were seen once. The data are from a study of blood T cell repertoires in COVID-19. Trimming left V 3 bases short and J 8 bases short, with 11 bases between. The CDR3 is 12 amino acids. In germline, CDR1 is SGDLS, CDR2 YYNGEE. The material sequenced was PBMCs or T cells enriched from blood (not recorded which). This sequence was found in a man aged 18 to 30 who had recovered from COVID-19. The V and J genes are TRBV9 and TRBJ1-2, with D unclear. This CDR3 is CASSAERKGYTF. The DNA of the CDR3 is TGTGCCAGCAGCGCAGAACGAAAAGGCTACACCTTC.